These 16 T cell receptor beta chains were sequenced from one sample in a study of T cell clusters in autoimmune cytopenias. TRB was amplified by touch-down multiplex PCR, primer pools A and B combined. TCRdb re-called the multiplex PCR reads, yielding one record per CDR3 amino acid sequence without DNA. The specimen's table records some 15,000 distinct CDR3 sequences. Each sample's input was 250 ng genomic DNA, 38,000 or so genome equivalents. The same data also contributed to another study, on T cell repertoires in aging, cancer and after chemotherapy.

Sequenced: peripheral blood. The origin of the receptors is a human donor in good health.

The chain's CDR3 is CASSLPTSPTSNEQFF. The chain couples TRBV5-4 to TRBJ2-1; TCRdb lists TRBD2, though no DNA is available to test this call. CDR1 is SGHNT, CDR2 YYREEE, per germline (reference sequence). The CDR3 is 16 residues long.

The V call is TRBV11-3, the J call TRBJ1-5; the TCRdb D gene call, TRBD1, has no DNA to confirm it. Germline V CDR1 and CDR2: SGHNT, YENEEA. The CDR3 extends over 14 amino acids. CDR3 residues: CASSLEAGTQPQHF.

The chain uses TRBV15 and TRBJ1-1. The CDR3 extends over 11 amino acids. The germline V gene encodes CDR1 LNHNV and CDR2 YYDKDF (reference sequence). CDR3 loop: CATSSGIGAFF.

According to its frequency, this clonotype is medium-sized. The chain links TRBV29-1 to TRBJ2-2. Germline-derived CDR1 and CDR2 are SQVTM and ANQGSEA. This CDR3 is 12 amino acids long. The CDR3 is CSVKGNTGELFF.

The chain links TRBV29-1 to TRBJ1-1. The CDR3 runs 13 residues. Germline V gene sequence: CDR1 SQVTM, CDR2 ANQGSEA. The CDR3 here is CSVGSTSPTEAFF.

The gene calls are TRBV5-4 and TRBJ2-7. There are 13 residues in the CDR3. Germline values: CDR1 SGHNT, CDR2 YYREEE (reference sequence). CDR3 protein: CASSQDMGYEQYF.

V usage is TRBV19 and J usage is TRBJ2-7; the D gene TCRdb calls, TRBD1, cannot be checked with no DNA. This CDR3 is 13 amino acids long. CDR1 is LNHDA, CDR2 SQIVND, per germline (reference sequence). The CDR3 protein is CASRRDRDYEQYF. The full variable domain, its missing parts supplied by reference TRBV19 and TRBJ2-7, is DGGITQSPKYLFRKEGQNVTLSCEQNLNHDAMYWYRQDPGQGLRLIYYSQIVNDFQKGDIAEGYSVSREKKESFPLTVTSAQKNPTAFYLCASRRDRDYEQYFGPGTRLTVT.

Frequency places this clonotype as medium-sized (0.01 to 0.1%). The chain uses TRBV19 and TRBJ2-3; TCRdb lists TRBD1, though no DNA is available to test this call. Germline values: CDR1 LNHDA, CDR2 SQIVND (reference sequence). This CDR3 is built from 12 residues. The CDR3 region is CASSIGGDTQYF.

CDR3: CASSIGRILREQPNTGELFF. V and J are TRBV19 and TRBJ2-2; the TCRdb D gene call, TRBD2, has no DNA to confirm it. Germline values: CDR1 LNHDA, CDR2 SQIVND (reference sequence). The CDR3 has 20 amino acids.

The chain is built from TRBV6-5 and TRBJ2-1. This CDR3 has 14 amino acids. Germline CDR1 reads MNHEY; CDR2 reads SVGAGI. The chain's CDR3 is CASSYGSGINEQFF.

The rearrangement joins TRBV27 to TRBJ2-1; checking the TCRdb D call of TRBD1 is not possible without DNA. The CDR3 extends over 15 amino acids. Germline CDR1 is MNHEY and CDR2 is SMNVEV (reference sequence). This chain's CDR3 is CASSLTGRNYNEQFF.

V is TRBV7-2 and J is TRBJ2-7. In germline, CDR1 is SGHTA, CDR2 FQGNSA. This CDR3 has 13 amino acids. The CDR3 here is CASSHLAVNEQYF.

The gene calls are TRBV13 and TRBJ2-3; TCRdb outputs TRBD2, but without DNA this stays unchecked. The germline gives CDR1 PRHDT, CDR2 FYEKMQ (reference sequence). This CDR3 spans 14 amino acids. The CDR3: CASSFRGITDTQYF.

This sequence joins TRBV19 and TRBJ1-1. The V gene's germline CDR1 is LNHDA and CDR2 SQIVND (reference sequence). CDR3 length: 15 amino acids. The CDR3 is CASSGRAGVNTEAFF.

This clonotype is labeled medium-sized based on frequency. The chain is built from TRBV19 and TRBJ2-7; with no DNA, the TCRdb D assignment of TRBD1 cannot be verified. CDR3 length: 15 amino acids. Germline CDR1 and CDR2: LNHDA and SQIVND (reference sequence). CDR3 in amino acids: CASSRSRTGDYEQYF.

The chain uses TRBV5-6 and TRBJ2-7; TCRdb designates TRBD1, a call that cannot be tested without DNA. The CDR3 has 15 residues. The germline gives CDR1 SGHDT, CDR2 YYEEEE. The CDR3 loop is CASSLGGGMPSEQYF.